These 18 T cell receptor beta chains were sequenced from one sample in a study of blood T cell repertoires in COVID-19. Profiling relied on immunoSEQ multiplex PCR, and the TCRdb table lists in-frame clones only, not all of them. The sample contains 150,000 to 200,000 clones, around three quarters of which appear only once. The sample comprised PBMCs or T cells enriched from blood (not recorded which). These receptors came from a woman aged 45 to 65 with acute COVID-19.

V usage is TRBV7-2 and J usage is TRBJ1-1; TRBD1 matches 7 bases. The CDR3 runs 13 residues. V lost 5 bases, J lost 6 bases, and 6 bases stayed unmatched. CDR1 is SGHTA, CDR2 FQGNSA, per germline. The CDR3 sequence is CASSRQGSAEAFF. The CDR3 DNA is TGTGCCAGCAGCAGACAGGGCTCGGCTGAAGCTTTCTTT.

The chain employs TRBV25-1 and TRBJ1-4; possible D gene TRBD1, 5 bases. The V end lost 1 base, the J end lost 0 bases, and 12 bases lay between the germline ends. The CDR3 consists of 17 residues. Germline values: CDR1 MGHDK, CDR2 SYGVNS. The CDR3 region is CASSELEEGTTNEKLFF. The CDR3 nucleotides read TGTGCCAGCAGTGAATTGGAGGAGGGGACAACTAATGAAAAACTGTTTTTT.

Only a few counts were recorded for this clone. The V gene is TRBV6-6, the J gene TRBJ2-3, with 10 bases lining up with TRBD1. The CDR3 loop spans 15 amino acids. Germline V gene data show CDR1 as MNHNY and CDR2 as SVGAGI (reference sequence). Germline trimming cut 5 bases from V and 6 bases from J; bases unmatched to any gene: 8. CDR3 nucleotides: TGTGCCAGCAGTGACACGGACAGGGGGAAGGATACGCAGTATTTT. This translates into CASSDTDRGKDTQYF.

The gene calls are TRBV7-3 and TRBJ2-6; D remains unclear. Trimming pared 4 bases from V and 0 bases from J, leaving 10 bases between. CDR3 length: 16 amino acids. Germline-derived CDR1 and CDR2 are SGHTA and FQGTGA. The CDR3 is CASSSSPGSGANVLTF. The DNA for the CDR3 is TGTGCCAGCAGCTCCTCCCCGGGCTCTGGGGCCAACGTCCTGACTTTC.

The chain's CDR3 is CASSQDLGNSPLHF. The CDR3 DNA sequence: TGTGCCAGCAGCCAAGATCTAGGAAATTCACCCCTCCACTTT. V usage is TRBV3-1 (or the pseudogene TRBV3-2) and J usage is TRBJ1-6; D uncertain. The CDR3 is 14 residues long. Trimming removed 0 bases from V and 7 bases from J, with 7 bases in between. Germline CDR1 reads LGHDT; CDR2 reads YNNKEL (reference sequence).

J is TRBJ1-1 and V is TRBV7-9; 9 positions match TRBD1. V lost 5 bases to trimming and J lost 7 bases; unmatched junction nucleotides: 11. CDR3 size: 15 residues. Per germline, CDR1 SEHNR and CDR2 FQNEAQ (reference sequence). CDR3 loop: CASSPRLGQGIEAFF. The CDR3 region has the DNA TGTGCCAGCAGCCCGAGGTTGGGACAGGGCATTGAAGCTTTCTTT. Based on the CDR3 plus reference TRBV7-9 and TRBJ1-1, the full variable domain is DTGVSQNPRHKITKRGQNVTFRCDPISEHNRLYWYRQTLGQGPEFLTYFQNEAQLEKSRLLSDRFSAERPKGSFSTLEIQRTEQGDSAMYLCASSPRLGQGIEAFFGQGTRLTVV.

The CDR3 sequence is CASKQGSYNSPLHF. The CDR3 DNA reads as TGTGCCAGTAAGCAGGGTTCCTATAATTCACCCCTCCACTTT. The V and J genes are TRBV19 and TRBJ1-6; D is perhaps TRBD1 (5 bases). There are 14 residues in the CDR3. Germline loops: CDR1 LNHDA, CDR2 SQIVND (reference sequence). Trimming stripped 7 bases from V and 1 base from J, with 8 bases between.

This clone was seen a single time. The CDR3 loop is CASSFGGNADTEAFF. Here the CDR3 DNA reads TGTGCCAGCAGCTTCGGGGGGAATGCGGACACTGAAGCTTTCTTT. V and J are TRBV7-9 and TRBJ1-1, with D perhaps TRBD1 (5 bases). The CDR3 totals 15 residues. Germline CDR1 and CDR2: SEHNR and FQNEAQ (reference sequence). V dropped 3 bases and J dropped 3 bases, with 14 bases sitting between them.

The chain joins TRBV7-9 to TRBJ2-7, with no clear D. The CDR3 runs to 15 residues. CDR1 and CDR2 (germline): SEHNR, FQNEAQ (reference sequence). The V and J ends lost 2 bases and 4 bases respectively, with 15 bases between them. The CDR3 here is CASSLNSGSLYEQYV. The CDR3 DNA follows: TGTGCCAGCAGCTTAAACTCAGGCTCACTTTACGAGCAGTACGTC.

This clone was seen just once. The chain links TRBV27 to TRBJ2-6; unclear D gene. Germline-derived CDR1 and CDR2 are MNHEY and SMNVEV (reference sequence). CDR3 length: 17 residues. Trimming pared 0 bases from V and 2 bases from J, leaving 11 bases between. In DNA, the CDR3 is TGTGCCAGCAGTTTATCCCCCTGGGCGACTGGGGCCAACGTCCTGACTTTC. Its translation: CASSLSPWATGANVLTF.

This clone has a handful of counts. The chain carries TRBV5-4 and TRBJ2-5; TRBD2 aligns across 10 bases. Unmatched junction bases numbered 8, after V lost 4 bases and J lost 5 bases. The CDR3 loop spans 15 amino acids. The germline V gene encodes CDR1 SGHNT and CDR2 YYREEE (reference sequence). The CDR3 nucleotides are TGTGCCAGCAGCACGAATAGCGGGGGGCGCGAGACCCAGTACTTC. It translates to CASSTNSGGRETQYF. Based on the CDR3 plus reference TRBV5-4 and TRBJ2-5, the full variable domain is ETGVTQSPTHLIKTRGQQVTLRCSSQSGHNTVSWYQQALGQGPQFIFQYYREEENGRGNFPPRFSGLQFPNYSSELNVNALELDDSALYLCASSTNSGGRETQYFGPGTRLLVL.

The genes are TRBV11-3 and TRBJ2-4; a weak D match, TRBD1 (6 bases). Germline CDR1 and CDR2: SGHNT and YENEEA. The CDR3 spans 13 residues. Trimming pared 5 bases from V and 7 bases from J, leaving 12 bases between. CDR3 protein: CASSPSTGNIQYF. The CDR3 DNA reads as TGTGCCAGCAGCCCGAGTACAGGGAACATTCAGTACTTC.

CDR3 in amino acids: CASSFLQYTEAFF. CDR3 DNA: TGTGCCAGCAGCTTTTTACAGTACACTGAAGCTTTCTTT. This rearrangement joins TRBV7-7 to TRBJ1-1; D is uncertain. Per germline, CDR1 SSHAT and CDR2 FNYEAQ (reference sequence). Trimming removed 3 bases from V and 3 bases from J, with 8 bases in between. CDR3 length: 13 residues.

In this sample, this clone turned up once. The chain joins TRBV7-2 to TRBJ1-2; TRBD1 is a possible D gene (5 bases). From germline, CDR1 is SGHTA and CDR2 FQGNSA. V lost 1 base, J lost 5 bases, and 14 bases lay in between. CDR3 length: 15 amino acids. The CDR3 DNA follows: TGTGCCAGCAGCTTAGAAGCAGGGCGAAGATATGGCTACACCTTC. Protein product: CASSLEAGRRYGYTF. The complete variable domain, with remaining parts taken from reference TRBV7-2 and TRBJ1-2, reads GAGVSQSPSNKVTEKGKDVELRCDPISGHTALYWYRQSLGQGLEFLIYFQGNSAPDKSGLPSDRFSAERTGGSVSTLTIQRTQQEDSAVYLCASSLEAGRRYGYTFGSGTRLTVV.

This chain links TRBV28 with TRBJ1-2; D possibly corresponds to TRBD1 (6 bases). Germline assignment: CDR1 MDHEN and CDR2 SYDVKM. V lost 6 bases and J 8 bases, leaving 16 bases between the germline ends. The CDR3 consists of 13 residues. CDR3: CASRRGAEWGYTF. The CDR3, as DNA: TGTGCCAGCAGACGGGGGGCTGAATGGGGCTACACCTTC.

The chain links TRBV6-5 to TRBJ1-1, with 7 bases aligning to TRBD1. V lost 10 bases to trimming and J lost 1 base; unmatched junction nucleotides: 6. The CDR3 covers 13 residues. Germline CDR1 is MNHEY and CDR2 is SVGAGI. CDR3 bases: TGTGCCACCCACAGGGGAGGGAACACTGAAGCTTTCTTT. It is translated as CATHRGGNTEAFF.

This chain uses TRBV5-6 with TRBJ1-4, with D uncertain. Germline-derived CDR1 and CDR2 are SGHDT and YYEEEE. This CDR3 region has 14 residues. V dropped 0 bases and J dropped 7 bases, with 10 bases sitting between them. This chain's CDR3 is CASSLGAEGEKLFF. CDR3 in DNA: TGTGCCAGCAGCTTGGGCGCGGAAGGTGAAAAACTGTTTTTT. Full variable domain (missing parts from reference TRBV5-6 and TRBJ1-4): DAGVTQSPTHLIKTRGQQVTLRCSPKSGHDTVSWYQQALGQGPQFIFQYYEEEERQRGNFPDRFSGHQFPNYSSELNVNALLLGDSALYLCASSLGAEGEKLFFGSGTQLSVL.

This clone turned up a few times. V and J are TRBV24-1 and TRBJ2-2, with TRBD2 matching 10 bases. CDR3 length: 15 amino acids. The V and J ends lost 8 bases and 1 base, in that order; junction bases with no gene match: 3. Germline V gives CDR1 KGHDR, CDR2 SFDVKD. This chain's CDR3 is CATTPSGGNTGELFF. CDR3 sequence (DNA): TGTGCCACCACTCCTAGCGGGGGGAACACCGGGGAGCTGTTTTTT.